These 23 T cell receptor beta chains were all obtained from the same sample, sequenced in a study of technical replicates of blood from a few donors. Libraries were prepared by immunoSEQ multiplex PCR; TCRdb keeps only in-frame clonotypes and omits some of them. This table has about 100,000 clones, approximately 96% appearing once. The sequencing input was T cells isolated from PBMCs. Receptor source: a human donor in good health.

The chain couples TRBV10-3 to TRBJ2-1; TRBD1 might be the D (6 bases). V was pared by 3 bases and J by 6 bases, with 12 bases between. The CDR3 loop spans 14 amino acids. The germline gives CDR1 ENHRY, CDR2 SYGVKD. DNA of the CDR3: TGTGCCATCAGTGAATCCGGGACATTCAATGAGCAGTTCTTC. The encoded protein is CAISESGTFNEQFF.

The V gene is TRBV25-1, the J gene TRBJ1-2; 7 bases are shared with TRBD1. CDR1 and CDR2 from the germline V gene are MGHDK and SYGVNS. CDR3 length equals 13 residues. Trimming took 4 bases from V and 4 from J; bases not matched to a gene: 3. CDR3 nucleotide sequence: TGTGCCAGCAGTGTTGGACAGGCCTATGGCTACACCTTC. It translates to CASSVGQAYGYTF.

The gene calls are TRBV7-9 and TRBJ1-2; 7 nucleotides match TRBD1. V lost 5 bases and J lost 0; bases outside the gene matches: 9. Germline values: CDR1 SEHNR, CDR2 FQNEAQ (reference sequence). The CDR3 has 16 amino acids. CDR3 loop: CASSILRQGSNYGYTF. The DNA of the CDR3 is TGTGCCAGCAGCATTCTAAGACAGGGATCTAACTATGGCTACACCTTC. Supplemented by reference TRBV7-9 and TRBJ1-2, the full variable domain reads DTGVSQNPRHKITKRGQNVTFRCDPISEHNRLYWYRQTLGQGPEFLTYFQNEAQLEKSRLLSDRFSAERPKGSFSTLEIQRTEQGDSAMYLCASSILRQGSNYGYTFGSGTRLTVV.

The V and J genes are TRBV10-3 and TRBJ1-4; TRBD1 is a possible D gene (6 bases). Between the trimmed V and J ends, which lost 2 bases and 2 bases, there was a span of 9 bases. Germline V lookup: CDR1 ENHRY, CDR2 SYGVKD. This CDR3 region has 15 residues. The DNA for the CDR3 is TGTGCCATCAGTGAGGGAACAGGGACTAATGAAAAACTGTTTTTT. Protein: CAISEGTGTNEKLFF.

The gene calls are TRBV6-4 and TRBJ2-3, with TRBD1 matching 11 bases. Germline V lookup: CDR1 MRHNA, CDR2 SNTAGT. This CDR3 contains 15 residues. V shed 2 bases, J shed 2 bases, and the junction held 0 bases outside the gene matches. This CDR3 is CASSDGQGATDTQYF. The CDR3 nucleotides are TGTGCCAGCAGTGACGGACAGGGGGCCACAGATACGCAGTATTTT.

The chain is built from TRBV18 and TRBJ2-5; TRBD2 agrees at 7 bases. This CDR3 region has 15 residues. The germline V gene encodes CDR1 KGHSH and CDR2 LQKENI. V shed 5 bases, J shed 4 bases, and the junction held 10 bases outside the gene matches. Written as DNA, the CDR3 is TGTGCCAGCTCAGCTCGGGAGGTACTAGGAGAGACCCAGTACTTC. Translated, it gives CASSAREVLGETQYF.

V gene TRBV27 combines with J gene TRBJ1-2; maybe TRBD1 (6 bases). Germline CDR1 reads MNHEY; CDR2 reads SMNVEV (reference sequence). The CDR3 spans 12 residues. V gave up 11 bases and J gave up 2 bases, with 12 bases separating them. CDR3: CAASDRNYGYTF. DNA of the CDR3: TGTGCCGCGTCGGACAGAAACTATGGCTACACCTTC.

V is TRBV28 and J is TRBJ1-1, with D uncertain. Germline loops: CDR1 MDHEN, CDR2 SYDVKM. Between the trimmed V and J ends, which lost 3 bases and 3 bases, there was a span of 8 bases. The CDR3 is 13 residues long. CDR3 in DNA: TGTGCCAGCAGTTTGGCTGATTACACTGAAGCTTTCTTT. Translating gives CASSLADYTEAFF.

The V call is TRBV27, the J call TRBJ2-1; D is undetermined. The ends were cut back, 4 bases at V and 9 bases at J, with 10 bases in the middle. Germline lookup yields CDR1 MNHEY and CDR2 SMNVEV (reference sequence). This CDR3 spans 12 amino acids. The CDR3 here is CASSSGAGEQFF. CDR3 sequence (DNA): TGTGCCAGCAGTTCTGGAGCTGGTGAGCAGTTCTTC.

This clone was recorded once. The CDR3 region is CASSETANYGYTF. The DNA of the CDR3 is TGTGCCAGCAGCGAGACAGCTAACTATGGCTACACCTTC. V and J are TRBV7-3 and TRBJ1-2; TRBD1 is a possible D gene (5 bases). Germline V gives CDR1 SGHTA, CDR2 FQGTGA. Trimming shortened V by 5 bases and J by 0 bases, and 7 bases separated the two germline ends. This CDR3 is built from 13 residues.

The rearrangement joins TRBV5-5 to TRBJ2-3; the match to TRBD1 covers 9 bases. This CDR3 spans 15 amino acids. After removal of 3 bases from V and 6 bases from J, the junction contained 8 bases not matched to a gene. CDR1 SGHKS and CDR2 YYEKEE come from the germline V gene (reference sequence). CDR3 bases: TGTGCCAGCAGCTCACGGACAGGGGCTACGGATACGCAGTATTTT. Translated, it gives CASSSRTGATDTQYF.

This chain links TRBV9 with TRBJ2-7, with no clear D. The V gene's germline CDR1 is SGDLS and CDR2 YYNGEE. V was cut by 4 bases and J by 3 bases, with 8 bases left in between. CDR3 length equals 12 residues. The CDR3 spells CASSPSGYEQYF. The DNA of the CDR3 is TGTGCCAGCAGCCCCTCCGGCTACGAGCAGTACTTC.

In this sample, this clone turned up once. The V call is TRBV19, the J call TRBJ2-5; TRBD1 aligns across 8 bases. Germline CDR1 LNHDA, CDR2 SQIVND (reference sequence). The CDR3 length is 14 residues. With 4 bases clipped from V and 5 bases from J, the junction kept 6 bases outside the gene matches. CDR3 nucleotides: TGTGCCAGTAGTACACCAGGGGGCCGGGAGACCCAGTACTTC. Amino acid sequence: CASSTPGGRETQYF. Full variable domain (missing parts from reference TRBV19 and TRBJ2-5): DGGITQSPKYLFRKEGQNVTLSCEQNLNHDAMYWYRQDPGQGLRLIYYSQIVNDFQKGDIAEGYSVSREKKESFPLTVTSAQKNPTAFYLCASSTPGGRETQYFGPGTRLLVL.

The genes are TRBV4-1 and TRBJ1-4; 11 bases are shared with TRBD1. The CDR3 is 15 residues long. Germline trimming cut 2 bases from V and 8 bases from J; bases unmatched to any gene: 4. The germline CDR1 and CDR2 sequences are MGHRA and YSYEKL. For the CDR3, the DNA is TGCGCCAGCAGCCAATCGGGGGACAGGGGGGAAAAACTGTTTTTT. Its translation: CASSQSGDRGEKLFF.

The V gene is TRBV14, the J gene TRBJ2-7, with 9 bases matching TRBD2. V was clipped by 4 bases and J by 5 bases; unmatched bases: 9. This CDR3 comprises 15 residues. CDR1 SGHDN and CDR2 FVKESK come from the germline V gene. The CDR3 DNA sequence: TGTGCCAGCAGCCGAAGTCTAGCGGGATACAACGAGCAGTACTTC. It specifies CASSRSLAGYNEQYF.

The CDR3 loop reads CASSWDRGLNMNTEAFF. CDR3 DNA: TGTGCCAGCTCTTGGGACAGGGGGCTAAACATGAACACTGAAGCTTTCTTT. The chain uses TRBV18 and TRBJ1-1, with 12 bases that match TRBD1. Germline values: CDR1 KGHSH, CDR2 LQKENI. V lost 6 bases to trimming and J lost 0 bases; unmatched junction nucleotides: 8. The CDR3 runs 17 residues.

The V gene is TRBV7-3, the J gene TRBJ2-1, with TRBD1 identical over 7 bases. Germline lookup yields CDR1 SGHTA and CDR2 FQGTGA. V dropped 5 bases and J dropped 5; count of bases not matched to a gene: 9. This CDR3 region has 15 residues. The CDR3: CASSRRQGVNNEQFF. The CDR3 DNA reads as TGTGCCAGCAGCCGACGACAGGGAGTAAACAATGAGCAGTTCTTC.

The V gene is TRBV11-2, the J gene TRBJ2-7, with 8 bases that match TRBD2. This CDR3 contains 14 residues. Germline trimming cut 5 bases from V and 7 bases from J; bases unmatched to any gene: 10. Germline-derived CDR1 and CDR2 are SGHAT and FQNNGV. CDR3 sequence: CASSRPGTRGEQYF. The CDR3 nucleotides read TGTGCCAGCAGCCGTCCCGGGACTAGAGGTGAGCAGTACTTC.

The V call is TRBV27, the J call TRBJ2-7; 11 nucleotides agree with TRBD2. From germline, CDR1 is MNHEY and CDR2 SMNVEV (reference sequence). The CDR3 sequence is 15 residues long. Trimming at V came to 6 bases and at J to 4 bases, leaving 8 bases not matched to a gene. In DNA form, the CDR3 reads TGTGCCAGCAGCCCAAGACTAGCGGGACTATACGAGCAGTACTTC. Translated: CASSPRLAGLYEQYF.

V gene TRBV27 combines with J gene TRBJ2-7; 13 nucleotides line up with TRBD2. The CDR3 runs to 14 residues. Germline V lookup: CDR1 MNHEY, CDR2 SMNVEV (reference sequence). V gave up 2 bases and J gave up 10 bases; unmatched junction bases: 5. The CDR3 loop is CASSLGLAGDVQYF. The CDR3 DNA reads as TGTGCCAGCAGTTTAGGACTAGCGGGAGACGTACAGTACTTC.

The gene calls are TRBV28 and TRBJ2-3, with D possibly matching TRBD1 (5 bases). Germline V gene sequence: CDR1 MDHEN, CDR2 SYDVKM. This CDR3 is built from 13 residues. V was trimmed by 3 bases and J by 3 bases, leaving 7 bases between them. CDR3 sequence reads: CASSLGQTDTQYF. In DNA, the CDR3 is TGTGCCAGCAGTTTGGGGCAAACAGATACGCAGTATTTT.

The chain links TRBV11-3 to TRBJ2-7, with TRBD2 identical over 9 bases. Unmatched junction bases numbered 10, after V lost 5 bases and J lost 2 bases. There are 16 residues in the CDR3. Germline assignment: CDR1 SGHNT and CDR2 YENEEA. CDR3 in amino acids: CASSQRTSVITYEQYF. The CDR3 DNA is TGTGCCAGCAGCCAAAGGACTAGCGTGATCACCTACGAGCAGTACTTC.

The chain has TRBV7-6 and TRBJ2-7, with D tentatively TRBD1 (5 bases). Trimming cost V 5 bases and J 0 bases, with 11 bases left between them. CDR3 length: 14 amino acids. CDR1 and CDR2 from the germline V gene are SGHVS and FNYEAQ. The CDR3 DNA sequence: TGTGCCAGCAGCCCTACAGGATTCTCCTACGAGCAGTACTTC. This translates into CASSPTGFSYEQYF.